This T cell receptor beta chain was documented in a study of beta chain bispecific antibodies for T cell cancers. Study at large: TRBV sequencing of surviving healthy T cells measured each family's depletion. Jurkat cells expressed TRBV12-3; HPB-ALL cells expressed TRBV5-5. Notes on the study in general: The leukemia cells, rather than normal T cells, gave most of the targeted TRBV signal. The TRBV12-3 share of total TRBV signal fell 97% to 99% after anti-TRBV12 rather than anti-CD19 exposure.

This clonotype has a count of ten or more. Its matching antigen is unknown. TCRdb re-derived calls from the 5' RACE reads in MiXCR, one entry per CDR3 protein. The sample includes about 20,000 distinct CDR3 sequences, approximately 2% of them seen just once. The CDR3 loop spans 12 amino acids. The germline CDR1 and CDR2 sequences are SGHAT and FQNNGV. With 5 bases clipped from V and 6 bases from J, the junction kept 4 bases outside the gene matches. Blood mononuclear cells were expanded for about 3 days using either OKT3 anti-CD3 antibody or CD3/CD28 beads. Around 5 x 10^4 normal T cells were cocultured with around 5 x 10^4 target cells and bispecific antibody.

This chain links TRBV11-2 with TRBJ2-7; 7 bases fit TRBD1. The receptor was derived from a human donor in good health. Some clones in this sample may be carry-over from other donors' samples. Material: healthy donor T cells cultured with leukemia cells, obtained from a culture containing a bispecific antibody targeting TCR Vbeta12. The CDR3 DNA reads TGTGCCAGCAGCATAACAGGGGCCGAGCAGTACTTC. It specifies CASSITGAEQYF.